The clone carrying this TCR beta chain was seen only a few times. V gave up 5 bases and J gave up 2 bases, with 13 bases separating them. CDR1 and CDR2 from the germline V gene are MNHNS and SASEGT. The CDR3 has 15 residues. The source of the sample is a study of patients and donors after allogeneic stem cell transplantation. In TCRdb, the RT-PCR reads were re-called with MiXCR into one record per CDR3 protein. The repertoire holds about a million distinct CDR3 sequences, roughly 18% seen once, with around 6% in the top ten. The source is a human donor who was either an allogeneic HSCT recipient or a stem cell or donor lymphocyte infusion donor (not recorded which). It is not recorded whose cells these are; they may come from a transplant donor. Material for sequencing was blood, either unsorted or a sorted T cell fraction (not recorded which). The gene calls are TRBV6-1 and TRBJ2-1, with D perhaps matching TRBD1 (6 bases). The CDR3 DNA reads as TGTGCCAGCAGTCGGACAGTCAAAACCTACAATGAGCAGTTCTTC. Translated, it gives CASSRTVKTYNEQFF.